The rows below give T cell receptor beta chains drawn from one sample of a study of blood T cell repertoires in COVID-19. Clones were sequenced by immunoSEQ multiplex PCR, and TCRdb holds only the in-frame ones, with some missing. This table holds 150,000 or so clones, around 88% found once. The specimen sequenced was peripheral blood. The receptors were gathered from a woman aged 55-69 years with acute or convalescent COVID-19. CDR3s include the opening cysteine and the closing phenylalanine or tryptophan. Each record gives: V gene, clone size, D gene, J gene, CDR3 length, CDR3 DNA, CDR3 protein. D genes are given only for firm matches. Clone size appears in some rows only: once, few, many, or a class for an expanded clone.

TRBV14	NA	NA	TRBJ2-5	14	TGTGCCAGCAGCCAAGTGACAGCGTGGGAGACCCAGTACTTC	CASSQVTAWETQYF
TRBV11-2	NA	NA	TRBJ1-1	15	TGTGCCAGCAGCTTAGGTTGGGGGGGGAACACTGAAGCTTTCTTT	CASSLGWGGNTEAFF
TRBV5-6	NA	TRBD1	TRBJ1-5	15	TGTGCCAGCAGCCCGATGGACAGGGATAATCAGCCCCAGCATTTT	CASSPMDRDNQPQHF
TRBV4-2	NA	TRBD1	TRBJ2-5	15	TGTGCCAGCAGCCAAGAGAGGACAGGGCTCGAGACCCAGTACTTC	CASSQERTGLETQYF
TRBV5-4	NA	TRBD1	TRBJ2-2	17	TGTGCCAGCAGCCCTAAAATCGGGACAGAACTCACCGGGGAGCTGTTTTTT	CASSPKIGTELTGELFF
TRBV5-1	NA	NA	TRBJ1-1	16	TGCGCCAGCAGCTTGGGTACGTCAAGACTAAACACTGAAGCTTTCTTT	CASSLGTSRLNTEAFF
TRBV14	NA	TRBD2	TRBJ2-1	16	TGTGCCAGCAGCCAACGACTAGCGGGGGGTTCGAATGAGCAGTTCTTC	CASSQRLAGGSNEQFF
TRBV4-3	NA	TRBD1	TRBJ1-1	16	TGCGCCAGCAGCCAAGACAGGGGGTTAATGAACACTGAAGCTTTCTTT	CASSQDRGLMNTEAFF
TRBV5-1	NA	NA	TRBJ2-2	14	TGCGCCAGCAGCCCGTCGGGGGTCCCCGGGGAGCTGTTTTTT	CASSPSGVPGELFF
TRBV6-6	NA	TRBD1	TRBJ2-7	15	TGTGCCAGCACTCTCCTCGGGACAGAAACCTACGAGCAGTACTTC	CASTLLGTETYEQYF
TRBV2	NA	TRBD1	TRBJ1-6	14	TGTGCCAGCAGCTGGGACAGGGATAATTCACCCCTCCACTTT	CASSWDRDNSPLHF
TRBV4-1	NA	TRBD1	TRBJ1-3	14	TGCGCCAGCAGCCGGGACAGGGGGGGAAACACCATATATTTT	CASSRDRGGNTIYF
TRBV24-1	NA	NA	TRBJ1-1	13	TGTGCCACCAGTTCCGACAGGAACACTGAAGCTTTCTTT	CATSSDRNTEAFF
TRBV3-1/TRBV3-2	NA	NA	TRBJ1-2	15	TGTGCCAGCTGGGACGGGCGGGGGGCGATCAGTGGCTACACCTTC	CASWDGRGAISGYTF
TRBV5-1	NA	TRBD2	TRBJ2-1	15	TGCGCCAGCAGCTTAGGTAGCGGGGGTTACAATGAGCAGTTCTTC	CASSLGSGGYNEQFF
TRBV20-1	NA	NA	TRBJ2-7	14	TGCAGTGCTAGTGTAAGGGGGGGAGCCTACGAGCAGTACTTC	CSASVRGGAYEQYF
TRBV6-5	once	TRBD2	TRBJ2-2	15	TGTGCCAGCAGTCGCCGACTAGCGGGCACCGGGGAGCTGTTTTTT	CASSRRLAGTGELFF
TRBV7-8	once	NA	TRBJ1-3	14	TGTGCCAGCAGCTTAGTCGGCTCTGGAAACACCATATATTTT	CASSLVGSGNTIYF
TRBV30	once	TRBD1	TRBJ1-1	13	TGTGCCTGGAATGCAGGGGGCGTAAGTTTAGCTTTCTTT	CAWNAGGVSLAFF
TRBV7-2	NA	NA	TRBJ2-7	14	TGTGCCAGCAGCTTAGCGAGGGGGGGCTACGAGCAGTACTTC	CASSLARGGYEQYF
TRBV14	NA	NA	TRBJ1-2	13	TGTGCCAGCAGCCAACAGACTAACTATGGCTACACCTTC	CASSQQTNYGYTF
TRBV5-4	NA	TRBD1	TRBJ1-2	12	TGTGCCAGCAGCGGACAGGGCGGCGGCTACACCTTC	CASSGQGGGYTF
TRBV11-2	once	TRBD1	TRBJ1-5	15	TGTGCCAGCAGCCCGGGACAGAACCACAATCAGCCCCAGCATTTT	CASSPGQNHNQPQHF
TRBV19	once	NA	TRBJ2-2	14	TGTGCCAGTCTGGGGGGATGGGAAACCGGGGAGCTGTTTTTT	CASLGGWETGELFF
TRBV19	NA	TRBD2	TRBJ2-1	17	TGTGCCAGTACCCCCTGGGGCGGGGGGGCTATCGGTAATGAGCAGTTCTTC	CASTPWGGGAIGNEQFF
TRBV6-6	NA	NA	TRBJ1-5	11	TGTGCCAGCAGTTCTAATCAGCCCCAGCATTTT	CASSSNQPQHF
TRBV9	NA	TRBD1	TRBJ2-2	15	TGTGCCAGCGGTCCCGGGACAGGTCACACCGGGGAGCTGTTTTTT	CASGPGTGHTGELFF
TRBV19	NA	TRBD1	TRBJ1-5	16	TGTGCCAGTAGACCCGGACAGGGGAGAGGCAATCAGCCCCAGCATTTT	CASRPGQGRGNQPQHF
TRBV24-1	NA	NA	TRBJ2-2	15	TGTGCCACCAGCGCGTTGAATTCGAACACCGGGGAGCTGTTTTTT	CATSALNSNTGELFF
TRBV5-4	NA	NA	TRBJ2-7	14	TGTGCCAGCAGCGCCGGGACACACTCCTACGAGCAGTACTTC	CASSAGTHSYEQYF
TRBV10-3	NA	NA	TRBJ1-3	16	TGTGCCATCAGTGAGTCGATGGGGGCGGTTGGAAACACCATATATTTT	CAISESMGAVGNTIYF
TRBV30	NA	TRBD1	TRBJ2-5	15	TGTGCCTGGAGTCCACGGACAGGGCAGTGGGAGACCCAGTACTTC	CAWSPRTGQWETQYF
TRBV5-4	NA	NA	TRBJ1-1	15	TGTGCCAGCAGCTCCCCGACAGGACAGAACACTGAAGCTTTCTTT	CASSSPTGQNTEAFF
TRBV18	NA	NA	TRBJ1-1	13	TGTGCCAGCTCACGTGACACGAACACTGAAGCTTTCTTT	CASSRDTNTEAFF
TRBV5-1	NA	NA	TRBJ2-1	15	TGCGCCAGCAGCTTGCAGGGGCCCGAGGACAATGAGCAGTTCTTC	CASSLQGPEDNEQFF
TRBV5-1	NA	TRBD1	TRBJ1-1	14	TGCGCCAGCAGCTTGTGGACAGGGAGCACTGAAGCTTTCTTT	CASSLWTGSTEAFF
TRBV19	NA	TRBD1	TRBJ1-5	15	TGTGCCAGTAGTACAGGGACAGCCACCGATCAGCCCCAGCATTTT	CASSTGTATDQPQHF
TRBV5-6	NA	TRBD2	TRBJ2-1	16	TGTGCCAGCAGCCGCAGGACTAGCGGACAAATCTATGAGCAGTTCTTC	CASSRRTSGQIYEQFF
TRBV19	NA	NA	TRBJ2-3	15	TGTGCCAGTAGTCGGGAGGACAGGGAGACAGATACGCAGTATTTT	CASSREDRETDTQYF
TRBV7-6	few	TRBD1	TRBJ1-1	19	TGTGCCAGCAGCTTTACAGGGGGCGCCCAATGGGGCCGGGACACTGAAGCTTTCTTT	CASSFTGGAQWGRDTEAFF
TRBV2	few	NA	TRBJ2-7	14	TGTGCCAGCAGTGAAGTTGGACAGCTAAACGAGCAGTACTTC	CASSEVGQLNEQYF
TRBV19	NA	NA	TRBJ1-4	14	TGTGCCAGTAGTATGGCGGGGAAGGGTGAAAAACTGTTTTTT	CASSMAGKGEKLFF
TRBV19	NA	TRBD1	TRBJ2-7	14	TGTGCCAGTAGCGGTCCCGGGACAGGGCTGGAGCAGTACTTC	CASSGPGTGLEQYF
TRBV28	NA	NA	TRBJ1-1	13	TGTGCCAGCAGGACAGTTTTAAACACTGAAGCTTTCTTT	CASRTVLNTEAFF
TRBV10-3	NA	TRBD1	TRBJ2-1	17	TGTGCCATCAGTGACGTCGGCGGCAGGGGGTCCTACAATGAGCAGTTCTTC	CAISDVGGRGSYNEQFF
TRBV2	NA	NA	TRBJ1-1	15	TGTGCCAGCAGTCAGAAGGGGGGGGAAGGCACTGAAGCTTTCTTT	CASSQKGGEGTEAFF
TRBV30	few	TRBD1	TRBJ1-5	14	TGTGCCTGGAGTGCCGCGACAGGGCGACAGCCCCAGCATTTT	CAWSAATGRQPQHF
TRBV7-3	NA	NA	TRBJ2-5	13	TGTGCCAGCAGCTTTGGTGCAGGGGAGACCCAGTACTTC	CASSFGAGETQYF
TRBV9	NA	NA	TRBJ2-5	15	TGTGCCAGCAGCGTAGGCGGGCAGCTCCAAGAGACCCAGTACTTC	CASSVGGQLQETQYF
TRBV7-3	NA	NA	TRBJ1-6	16	TGTGCCAGCAGCCTGGACAGTGGATCTAATAATTCACCCCTCCACTTT	CASSLDSGSNNSPLHF
TRBV7-3	NA	TRBD2	TRBJ2-7	16	TGTGCCAGCAGCCCGACCGGGGGGTCAGGACGCTACGAGCAGTACTTC	CASSPTGGSGRYEQYF
TRBV9	NA	NA	TRBJ1-4	15	TGTGCCAGCAGTACCGGACAGTCAGCTAATGAAAAACTGTTTTTT	CASSTGQSANEKLFF
TRBV28	NA	TRBD1	TRBJ1-1	13	TGTGCCAGCAGTTTAGGACAGGGTTATGAAGCTTTCTTT	CASSLGQGYEAFF
TRBV6-1	NA	NA	TRBJ1-2	15	TGTGCCAGCAGTGATTCCAGGTTGGGTCTATGGAGCTACACCTTC	CASSDSRLGLWSYTF
TRBV4-3	NA	TRBD2	TRBJ2-7	19	TGCGCCAGCAGCCGAGGACTAGCGGGGGGGCAAGGGGCAACCTACGAGCAGTACTTC	CASSRGLAGGQGATYEQYF
TRBV18	NA	TRBD1	TRBJ1-1	16	TGTGCCAGCTCGTCGCCGGGACAGGGGACGAACACTGAAGCTTTCTTT	CASSSPGQGTNTEAFF
TRBV4-3	NA	TRBD1	TRBJ1-4	15	TGCGCCAGCAGCCAAGACCCCGGACAGGACAGGAAACTGTTTTTT	CASSQDPGQDRKLFF